Listed below are T cell receptor beta chains from one sample, sequenced in a study of CD8 T cells in Susac syndrome. MiXCR, applied by TCRdb to the immunoSEQ multiplex PCR reads, yields one record per CDR3 protein. The sample holds 100,000 to 150,000 distinct CDR3 sequences, just over 90% seen once. The sample taken for sequencing was CD8+ T cells from PBMCs. The origin of the receptors is a human donor with multiple sclerosis. The CDR3 runs from the conserved cysteine through the conserved F or W. D genes are given only for firm matches. The size field is filled for only some rows; it gives once, few, many or a size class.

clone size	V gene	J gene	D gene	CDR3 DNA	CDR3 protein
-	TRBV7-7	TRBJ2-3	-	TGTGCCAGCAGCTTAAGGACAGGGAGGGGAGATACGCAGTATTTT	CASSLRTGRGDTQYF
-	TRBV2	TRBJ2-4	-	TGTGCCAGCAGGGGGGGGGCAAACATTCAGTACTTC	CASRGGANIQYF
-	TRBV9	TRBJ2-1	TRBD2	TGTGCCAGCAGCGTAGATGGGAGCGGGACCTACAATGAGCAGTTCTTC	CASSVDGSGTYNEQFF
-	TRBV7-9	TRBJ2-1	-	TGTGCCAGCAGCAGAGCTAGCTCCCACAATGAGCAGTTCTTC	CASSRASSHNEQFF
-	TRBV9	TRBJ2-5	-	TGTGCCAGCAACGGGGGCAGCCAAGAGACCCAGTACTTC	CASNGGSQETQYF
-	TRBV20-1	TRBJ2-7	-	TGCAGTGCTATAAGGCGGGGTTCCTACGAGCAGTACTTC	CSAIRRGSYEQYF
-	TRBV27	TRBJ1-2	TRBD1	TGTGCCAGCAGGGTCAGTACAGGGGCCAACTATGGCTACACCTTC	CASRVSTGANYGYTF
-	TRBV5-1	TRBJ2-7	TRBD2	TGCGCCAGCAGCTTTAGCGGGTCTTCCTACGAGCAGTACTTC	CASSFSGSSYEQYF
-	TRBV6-6	TRBJ1-3	-	TGTGCCAGCAGTTACGGGGTTAACACCATATATTTT	CASSYGVNTIYF
-	TRBV12-5	TRBJ1-3	-	TGTGCTAGTGGTTTGGCCAGAACAGGCTGGAACGGTGGAAACACCATATATTTT	CASGLARTGWNGGNTIYF
few	TRBV4-1	TRBJ1-1	-	TGCGCCAGCAGCCAAAAACCACAGCTTGAAGCTTTCTTT	CASSQKPQLEAFF
-	TRBV20-1	TRBJ2-7	-	TGCAGTGCCCACCTGGACAGTGTAGGCTACGAGCAGTACTTC	CSAHLDSVGYEQYF
-	TRBV27	TRBJ1-6	TRBD1	TGTGCCAGCAGTTTAGCCCAGGGACAGGGAAGCTGGACTCCACCCCTCCACTTT	CASSLAQGQGSWTPPLHF
-	TRBV4-1	TRBJ1-5	-	TGCGCCAGCAGCCAAGGGGTTGTCCCCCGGGGAGGAGAGCAGCCCCAGCATTTT	CASSQGVVPRGGEQPQHF
-	TRBV11-2	TRBJ2-7	-	TGTGCCAGCAGCTTAGATCGCGACTTCTACGAGCAGTACTTC	CASSLDRDFYEQYF
-	TRBV24-1	TRBJ1-3	-	TGTGCCACCAGTGATCGATGGGGGTATGGAAACACCATATATTTT	CATSDRWGYGNTIYF
once	TRBV7-2	TRBJ2-7	-	TGTGCCAGCAGCTTAGGGCTAGCGTACTCCTACGAGCAGTACTTC	CASSLGLAYSYEQYF
-	TRBV9	TRBJ2-7	-	TGTGCCAGCAGCGAAGGCGGTGGGTCGGGGGAGCAGTACTTC	CASSEGGGSGEQYF
-	TRBV7-9	TRBJ2-7	-	TGTGCCAGCAGCTTAGTCGGCACCTACGAGCAGTACTTC	CASSLVGTYEQYF
-	TRBV12-3/TRBV12-4	TRBJ1-1	TRBD1	TGTGCCAGCAGACTAGGGACAGCCATGAACACTGAAGCTTTCTTT	CASRLGTAMNTEAFF
-	TRBV12-3/TRBV12-4	TRBJ1-1	-	TGTGCCAGCAGTTTAGTGGTAGATGGAACTGAAGCTTTCTTT	CASSLVVDGTEAFF
-	TRBV27	TRBJ2-1	TRBD2	TGTGCCAGCAGCGATAGCGGGGCCTACAATGAGCAGTTCTTC	CASSDSGAYNEQFF
-	TRBV3-1	TRBJ2-1	TRBD2	TGTGCCAGCAGCCCCCGGGGGGGGCCCCCCAATGAGCAGTTCTTC	CASSPRGGPPNEQFF
-	TRBV11-1	TRBJ2-1	TRBD2	TGTGCCAGCAGCCCAAGGAGACTAGCGCCAGACAATGAGCAGTTCTTC	CASSPRRLAPDNEQFF
-	TRBV2	TRBJ2-3	-	TGTGCCAGCACAGAGTACACAGATACGCAGTATTTT	CASTEYTDTQYF
-	TRBV20-1	TRBJ2-7	-	TGCAGTGCTAGACCAAGCCACCGGGACTCATCCTACGAGCAGTACTTC	CSARPSHRDSSYEQYF
-	TRBV19	TRBJ1-2	-	TGTGCCAGTGGAGATTATGGCTACACCTTC	CASGDYGYTF
-	TRBV6-1	TRBJ2-1	TRBD1	TGTGCCAGCAGTGCCCGACAGGGTACCAATGAGCAGTTCTTC	CASSARQGTNEQFF
few	TRBV5-6	TRBJ1-2	-	TGTGCCAGCAGTTTAGTTGGGGGTTCGAACTATGGCTACACCTTC	CASSLVGGSNYGYTF
-	TRBV5-1	TRBJ1-1	TRBD1	TGCGCCAGCAGTTCTAAGACAGGGCGGGACACTGAAGCTTTCTTT	CASSSKTGRDTEAFF
-	TRBV7-9	TRBJ1-3	-	TGTGCCAGCAGCTCCGGGGGGAGAGGAAACACCATATATTTT	CASSSGGRGNTIYF
-	TRBV18	TRBJ1-5	-	TGTGCCAGCTCCCTCCGGGACATCAATCAGCCCCAGCATTTT	CASSLRDINQPQHF
-	TRBV5-1	TRBJ2-3	TRBD2	TGCGCCAGCAGCTCCTGGACTAGATCTGCAGATACGCAGTATTTT	CASSSWTRSADTQYF
-	TRBV19	TRBJ1-5	-	TGTGCCAGCCTTGATTTTGGGCAGCCCCAGCATTTT	CASLDFGQPQHF
-	TRBV12-3/TRBV12-4	TRBJ2-1	TRBD2	TGTGCCAGCAGTTTCTCAAGCGGGAGTTACAATGAGCAGTTCTTC	CASSFSSGSYNEQFF
-	TRBV12-5	TRBJ2-3	-	TGTGCTAGTGGTTTGCAAGGGGACGTCTATTTT	CASGLQGDVYF
-	TRBV4-1	TRBJ1-5	TRBD1	TGCGCCAGCAGCCGACTCCAGGGGGATCAGCCCCAGCATTTT	CASSRLQGDQPQHF
-	TRBV7-9	TRBJ2-1	TRBD2	TGTGCCAGCAGCTTAGATTTCGGCGGGAGGGCGAGCTCCTACAATGAGCAGTTCTTC	CASSLDFGGRASSYNEQFF
once	TRBV18	TRBJ2-1	-	TGTGCCAGCTCACCAGGGCAGGGAGAGGGTGAGCAGTTCTTC	CASSPGQGEGEQFF
-	TRBV28	TRBJ1-1	-	TGTGCCAGCAGTTCGAACAGGGAGAACACTGAAGCTTTCTTT	CASSSNRENTEAFF
-	TRBV19	TRBJ1-2	-	TGTGCCAGTAGTCCTCGACAGGTTCTCTATGGCTACACCTTC	CASSPRQVLYGYTF